These T cell receptor beta chains were read from a single sample in a study of blood T cell repertoires in COVID-19. The data were produced by immunoSEQ multiplex PCR, yet TCRdb's version contains in-frame clones alone and is incomplete. The profile shows around 430,000 clones, around 88% of them singletons. Sample: peripheral blood. The receptor set was obtained from a woman in her forties or fifties with COVID-19, enrolled during active disease. The CDR3 runs from the conserved cysteine through the conserved F or W. The order of the fields is J gene, clone size, D gene, V gene, CDR3 DNA, CDR3 protein. The D gene is left open where the match is weak. Expanded clones get a size class; other rows say once, few or many, or leave the size out.

TRBJ2-7 | NA | TRBD1 | TRBV27 | TGTGCCAGCAGCCCCGGGACAGGAGATTACGAGCAGTACTTC | CASSPGTGDYEQYF
TRBJ2-5 | NA | NA | TRBV7-2 | TGTGCCAGCAGCTTAGTGCGTGGTGAGACCCAGTACTTC | CASSLVRGETQYF
TRBJ1-6 | NA | NA | TRBV4-1 | TGCGCCAGCAGCCAAGAAGGCGGCTCTTTTAATTCACCCCTCCACTTT | CASSQEGGSFNSPLHF
TRBJ2-1 | NA | TRBD2 | TRBV3-1/TRBV3-2 | TGTGCCAGCAGCCAAGGGGGGAGGGATCGGAATGAGCAGTTCTTC | CASSQGGRDRNEQFF
TRBJ1-3 | NA | TRBD1 | TRBV19 | TGTGCCAGTAGTCCGGGACAGGGGAACTCTGGAAACACCATATATTTT | CASSPGQGNSGNTIYF
TRBJ1-1 | NA | TRBD1 | TRBV19 | TGTGCCAGTAGCCGTCAGGGGGCGCAAAACACTGAAGCTTTCTTT | CASSRQGAQNTEAFF
TRBJ2-7 | NA | NA | TRBV11-2 | TGTGCCAGCAGCTTAGTACAGGCTTCCTACGAGCAGTACTTC | CASSLVQASYEQYF
TRBJ2-2 | NA | NA | TRBV9 | TGTGCCAGCAGCGTGGTAGGTCAGGACACCGGGGAGCTGTTTTTT | CASSVVGQDTGELFF
TRBJ2-1 | NA | NA | TRBV18 | TGTGCCAGCTCACCGCCGACTTGGAGCTCCTACAATGAGCAGTTCTTC | CASSPPTWSSYNEQFF
TRBJ1-4 | NA | NA | TRBV30 | TGTGCCTGGAGTTCTAGGGGCGAAAAACTGTTTTTT | CAWSSRGEKLFF
TRBJ2-1 | NA | TRBD1 | TRBV29-1 | TGCAGCGATGCCGGGACAGGGTACAATGAGCAGTTCTTC | CSDAGTGYNEQFF
TRBJ2-1 | NA | NA | TRBV6-5 | TGTGCCAGCAATCGCGTCTACAATGAGCAGTTCTTC | CASNRVYNEQFF
TRBJ1-1 | NA | NA | TRBV30 | TGTGCCTGGAGCATGCGACCCCCAGGGCTGGGGTCTGAAGCTTTCTTT | CAWSMRPPGLGSEAFF
TRBJ1-4 | NA | NA | TRBV5-1 | TGCGCCAGCAGCTTTCGGGGGGCAGGAGAAAAACTGTTTTTT | CASSFRGAGEKLFF
TRBJ2-3 | once | TRBD2 | TRBV5-1 | TGCGCCAGCAGCCTCCGACTAGCGGGGAGCACAGATACGCAGTATTTT | CASSLRLAGSTDTQYF
TRBJ2-3 | once | TRBD1 | TRBV5-1 | TGCGCCAGCAGCTCTGCGACCGGGACAGGGGGTGTAGATACGCAGTATTTT | CASSSATGTGGVDTQYF
TRBJ2-3 | NA | NA | TRBV29-1 | TGCAGCGTTGAGGCCGAAGGAGGTACGCAGTATTTT | CSVEAEGGTQYF
TRBJ1-1 | NA | NA | TRBV30 | TGTGCCTGGAGTGTAGGACACTCGAACACTGAAGCTTTCTTT | CAWSVGHSNTEAFF
TRBJ2-4 | NA | TRBD1 | TRBV2 | TGTGCCAGCACCACAGGGGGCGAGATGGACATTCAGTACTTC | CASTTGGEMDIQYF
TRBJ1-6 | NA | NA | TRBV12-3/TRBV12-4 | TGTGCCAGCAGGGGGCAGAGCAATTCACCCCTCCACTTT | CASRGQSNSPLHF
TRBJ1-2 | NA | NA | TRBV19 | TGTGCCAGTAGTATCGGGGGGACACCTCGTGGCTACACCTTC | CASSIGGTPRGYTF
TRBJ1-5 | NA | NA | TRBV28 | TGTGCCAGCAGACCGTCCTACAGGGGCAATCAGCCCCAGCATTTT | CASRPSYRGNQPQHF
TRBJ1-2 | few | NA | TRBV29-1 | TGCAGCGTCGAGGACCGGGACATCGACTATGGCTACACCTTC | CSVEDRDIDYGYTF
TRBJ1-2 | NA | NA | TRBV6-6 | TGTGCCAGCAGTCTGTCCAGTAACTATGGCTACACCTTC | CASSLSSNYGYTF
TRBJ1-6 | few | NA | TRBV18 | TGTGCCAGCTCACCAAACGGTTTAGATTCACCCCTCCACTTT | CASSPNGLDSPLHF
TRBJ1-2 | NA | TRBD1 | TRBV9 | TGTGCCAGCAGCGGGGCAGGGGGTAATAGCTACACCTTC | CASSGAGGNSYTF
TRBJ2-1 | NA | TRBD2 | TRBV7-6 | TGTGCCAGCAGCGAGGGACTACTCGAGCAGTTCTTC | CASSEGLLEQFF
TRBJ2-3 | NA | TRBD2 | TRBV24-1 | TGTGCCACTTCTAGCGGGGGGGCAGATACGCAGTATTTT | CATSSGGADTQYF